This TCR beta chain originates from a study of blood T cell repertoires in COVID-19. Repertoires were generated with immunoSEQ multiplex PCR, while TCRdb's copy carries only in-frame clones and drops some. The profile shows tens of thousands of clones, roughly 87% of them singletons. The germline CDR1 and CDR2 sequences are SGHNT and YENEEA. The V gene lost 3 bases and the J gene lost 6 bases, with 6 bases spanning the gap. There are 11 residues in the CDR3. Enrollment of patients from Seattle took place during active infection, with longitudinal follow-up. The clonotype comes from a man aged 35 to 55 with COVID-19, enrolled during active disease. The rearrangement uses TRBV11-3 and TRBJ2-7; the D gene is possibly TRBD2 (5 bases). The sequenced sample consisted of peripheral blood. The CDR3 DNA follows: TGTGCCAGCAGCTTTCGGGGCGAGCAGTACTTC. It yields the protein CASSFRGEQYF. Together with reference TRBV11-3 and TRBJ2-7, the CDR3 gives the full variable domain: EAGVVQSPRYKIIEKKQPVAFWCNPISGHNTLYWYLQNLGQGPELLIRYENEEAVDDSQLPKDRFSAERLKGVDSTLKIQPAELGDSAVYLCASSFRGEQYFGPGTRLTVT.